What follows are 7 T cell receptor beta chains derived from one specimen sequenced in a study of identical twins. TCRdb itself ran the 5' RACE reads through MiXCR, one entry per CDR3 protein. The sample holds about 690,000 distinct CDR3 sequences, 5.5% to 7.5% seen once. The material sequenced was naive T cells sorted from blood. These receptors were obtained from a man aged 18 to 35 in good health.

V usage is TRBV24-1 and J usage is TRBJ2-1; 9 bases agree with TRBD2. This CDR3 has 20 amino acids. Trimming cost V 3 bases and J 0 bases; bases outside gene matches: 14. Germline values: CDR1 KGHDR, CDR2 SFDVKD. CDR3 amino acids: CATSDPTGTSKGGSYNEQFF. Written as DNA, the CDR3 is TGTGCCACCAGTGATCCAACCGGGACTAGCAAAGGTGGCTCCTACAATGAGCAGTTCTTC.

This clonotype was detected only a few times. The chain is built from TRBV10-3 and TRBJ2-3; 7 bases fit TRBD1. The CDR3 sequence is 13 residues long. J lost 6 bases, V lost 4 bases, and 4 bases had no gene match. In germline, CDR1 is ENHRY, CDR2 SYGVKD. The CDR3 sequence: CAISGDSQDTQYF. The CDR3, as DNA: TGTGCCATCAGTGGGGACAGCCAGGATACGCAGTATTTT.

This clonotype came up a few times. This sequence joins TRBV28 and TRBJ2-3, with 8 bases that match TRBD2. The V and J ends lost 5 bases and 0 bases, in that order; junction bases with no gene match: 7. Germline lookup yields CDR1 MDHEN and CDR2 SYDVKM. The CDR3 contains 16 residues. CDR3 residues: CASSVPGLGSTDTQYF. Written as DNA, the CDR3 is TGTGCCAGCAGTGTCCCGGGACTAGGTAGCACAGATACGCAGTATTTT.

The chain combines TRBV20-1 with TRBJ2-3; 12 bases map to TRBD2. There are 16 residues in the CDR3. Germline V gives CDR1 DFQATT, CDR2 SNEGSKA (reference sequence). J was trimmed by 0 bases and V by 2 bases; bases with no gene match: 3. The CDR3 nucleotides read TGCAGTGCTAGACTAGCGGGAGGGATTAGCACAGATACGCAGTATTTT. Encoded protein: CSARLAGGISTDTQYF.

Concerning this clonotype: This sequence may be a read error, since a much larger clone differs from it by one base. V gene TRBV20-1 combines with J gene TRBJ2-5; the D gene is possibly TRBD2 (5 bases). The end of the DNA is better explained by TRBJ2-1, so the J call may be wrong. The CDR3 extends over 11 amino acids. CDR1 and CDR2 (germline): DFQATT, SNEGSKA (reference sequence). CDR3 amino acids: CSARRGETQFF. DNA for the CDR3: TGCAGTGCTAGACGGGGAGAGACCCAGTTCTTC.

The chain combines TRBV7-9 with TRBJ1-1, with TRBD1 as a possible D gene (6 bases). Trimming removed 6 bases from V and 6 bases from J, with 23 bases in between. The CDR3 runs to 16 residues. Germline CDR1 is SEHNR and CDR2 is FQNEAQ (reference sequence). The CDR3 loop is CASRYQTGGGSAEAFF. DNA for the CDR3: TGTGCCAGCAGATACCAGACGGGGGGCGGAAGCGCTGAAGCTTTCTTT.

This clonotype has ten or more counts. The CDR3 sequence is CASSPGQEGYNEQFF. The CDR3 DNA reads as TGTGCCAGCAGTCCGGGACAGGAGGGCTACAATGAGCAGTTCTTC. The chain recombines TRBV27 with TRBJ2-1, with 8 bases matching TRBD1. The CDR3 spans 15 residues. Trimming cost V 5 bases and J 3 bases; bases outside gene matches: 6. Per the germline V gene, CDR1 is MNHEY and CDR2 is SMNVEV (reference sequence).